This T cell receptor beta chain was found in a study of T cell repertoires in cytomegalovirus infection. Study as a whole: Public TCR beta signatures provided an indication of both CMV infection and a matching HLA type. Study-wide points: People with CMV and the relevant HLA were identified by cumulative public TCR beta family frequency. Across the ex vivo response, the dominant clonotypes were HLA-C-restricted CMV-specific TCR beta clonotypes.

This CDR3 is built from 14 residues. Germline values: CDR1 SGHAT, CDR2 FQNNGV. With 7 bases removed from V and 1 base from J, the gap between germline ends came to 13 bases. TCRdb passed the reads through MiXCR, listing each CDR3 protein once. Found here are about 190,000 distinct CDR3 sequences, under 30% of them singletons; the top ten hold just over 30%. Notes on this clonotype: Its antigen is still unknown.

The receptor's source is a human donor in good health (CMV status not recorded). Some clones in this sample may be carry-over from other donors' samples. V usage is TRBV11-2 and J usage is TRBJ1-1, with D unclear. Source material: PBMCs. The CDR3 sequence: CASKVEQTNTEAFF. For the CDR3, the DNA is TGTGCCAGCAAAGTAGAACAGACGAACACTGAAGCTTTCTTT.